These 23 T cell receptor beta chains came from one sample sequenced in a study of OX40 agonist ivuxolimab in advanced cancers. Assay: immunoSEQ multiplex PCR; the TCRdb copy retains only in-frame clones and omits some. Among about 53,000 clones listed, 79% were seen once. The sample here was CD4+ or CD8+ T cells sorted from blood, taken in a trial of the OX40 agonist ivuxolimab. The receptors originated from an adult with an advanced solid tumor such as melanoma, head and neck, liver or kidney cancer.

The chain carries TRBV19 and TRBJ2-1; TRBD2 matches 11 bases. The trim removed 5 bases at V and 0 bases at J, leaving 6 bases unmatched. This CDR3 region has 17 residues. The germline V gene encodes CDR1 LNHDA and CDR2 SQIVND (reference sequence). The CDR3 bases are TGTGCCAGTAGTGGGACTAGCGGAGACCTCTCCTACAATGAGCAGTTCTTC. Translation gives CASSGTSGDLSYNEQFF.

The V gene is TRBV19, the J gene TRBJ2-1; the match to TRBD2 covers 9 bases. V was pared by 2 bases and J by 7 bases, with 18 bases of the junction left unmatched. Germline CDR1 and CDR2: LNHDA and SQIVND (reference sequence). This CDR3 contains 19 residues. In DNA, the CDR3 is TGTGCCAGTAGTATACCGCTCGGGTTGGGTAGCGGGAGAATGAATGAGCAGTTCTTC. Translated: CASSIPLGLGSGRMNEQFF.

This chain connects TRBV7-2 to TRBJ2-1; perhaps TRBD2 as D (6 bases). CDR3 length: 14 amino acids. V lost 1 base, J lost 7 bases, and 11 bases lay in between. CDR1 and CDR2 from the germline V gene are SGHTA and FQGNSA. The CDR3 region has the DNA TGTGCCAGCAGCTTAGAGGGGAGGCAAAATGAGCAGTTCTTC. Translation: CASSLEGRQNEQFF.

The chain is built from TRBV29-1 and TRBJ1-2; 7 positions match TRBD1. Germline values: CDR1 SQVTM, CDR2 ANQGSEA. With 7 bases clipped from V and 7 bases from J, the junction kept 12 bases outside the gene matches. The CDR3 is 13 residues long. The CDR3 coding sequence is TGCAGCGAGCGGACAGGCTGGGGGGGTGGCTACACCTTC. This sequence encodes CSERTGWGGGYTF.

The V and J genes are TRBV7-3 and TRBJ1-1; perhaps TRBD1 as D (5 bases). V lost 6 bases to trimming and J lost 3 bases, with 11 bases between them. Germline V CDR1 and CDR2: SGHTA, FQGTGA. The CDR3 extends over 13 amino acids. DNA of the CDR3: TGTGCCAGCAGACAGGACGGGGACACTGAAGCTTTCTTT. It encodes CASRQDGDTEAFF. The variable domain in full, completed from reference TRBV7-3 and TRBJ1-1, reads GAGVSQTPSNKVTEKGKYVELRCDPISGHTALYWYRQSLGQGPEFLIYFQGTGAADDSGLPNDRFFAVRPEGSVSTLKIQRTERGDSAVYLCASRQDGDTEAFFGQGTRLTVV.

The V and J genes are TRBV27 and TRBJ1-5; TRBD1 might be the D (5 bases). Germline-derived CDR1 and CDR2 are MNHEY and SMNVEV (reference sequence). The CDR3 covers 17 residues. Trimming removed 2 bases at V and 3 bases at J, with 17 bases between. The CDR3 reads CASSLNGAQRANQPQHF. DNA of the CDR3: TGTGCCAGCAGTTTAAACGGGGCCCAACGGGCCAATCAGCCCCAGCATTTT.

The rearrangement uses TRBV9 and TRBJ1-3, with unresolved D. The length of the CDR3 is 15 residues. The germline CDR1 and CDR2 sequences are SGDLS and YYNGEE. The V gene lost 1 base and the J gene lost 0 bases, with 8 bases spanning the gap. The CDR3 spells CASSVSDSSGNTIYF. The CDR3 nucleotides read TGTGCCAGCAGCGTATCGGATAGCTCTGGAAACACCATATATTTT.

This chain links TRBV6-1 with TRBJ2-2; a possible D gene is TRBD1 (6 bases). Trimming removed 5 bases from V and 5 bases from J, with 15 bases in between. Per germline, CDR1 MNHNS and CDR2 SASEGT. This CDR3 spans 15 amino acids. The CDR3 loop reads CASSPGTGRTGELFF. CDR3 nucleotide sequence: TGTGCCAGCAGTCCCGGAACAGGGCGTACCGGGGAGCTGTTTTTT.

The chain has TRBV9 and TRBJ2-5, with 7 positions matching TRBD2. Trimming took 0 bases from V and 5 from J; bases not matched to a gene: 1. Germline-derived CDR1 and CDR2 are SGDLS and YYNGEE. The CDR3 totals 13 residues. This CDR3 reads CASSVASGETQYF. CDR3 DNA: TGTGCCAGCAGCGTAGCTAGCGGCGAGACCCAGTACTTC.

This clone occurred once. The chain links TRBV5-5 to TRBJ1-2; tentative D call: TRBD1 (5 bases). This CDR3 is built from 13 residues. Trimming took off 0 bases at V and 4 bases at J, with 7 bases between the two ends. The germline V gene has CDR1 SGHKS and CDR2 YYEKEE (reference sequence). The CDR3 is CASSLEQGYGYTF. For the CDR3, the DNA is TGTGCCAGCAGCTTGGAGCAGGGCTATGGCTACACCTTC. The entire variable domain, with the rest obtained from reference TRBV5-5 and TRBJ1-2, is as follows: DAGVTQSPTHLIKTRGQQVTLRCSPISGHKSVSWYQQVLGQGPQFIFQYYEKEERGRGNFPDRFSARQFPNYSSELNVNALLLGDSALYLCASSLEQGYGYTFGSGTRLTVV.

This rearrangement joins TRBV29-1 to TRBJ2-1; possible D gene TRBD1, 6 bases. Trimming removed 6 bases at V and 12 bases at J, with 21 bases between. The CDR3 contains 13 residues. From germline, CDR1 is SQVTM and CDR2 ANQGSEA. The CDR3 DNA follows: TGCAGCGTGTCCGGGACATCCGATTCGGGGCAGTTCTTC. Translating gives CSVSGTSDSGQFF.

The chain uses TRBV9 and TRBJ1-5; D possibly corresponds to TRBD1 (5 bases). V shed 4 bases and J shed 0 bases, with 8 bases lying between them. The CDR3 covers 14 residues. Germline-derived CDR1 and CDR2 are SGDLS and YYNGEE. For the CDR3, the DNA is TGTGCCAGCAGCAGGGACTATAGCAATCAGCCCCAGCATTTT. As protein: CASSRDYSNQPQHF.

This sequence joins TRBV11-2 and TRBJ2-6; no definite D call. Germline values: CDR1 SGHAT, CDR2 FQNNGV. The V end was cut by 7 bases, the J end by 16 bases, with 17 bases between. This CDR3 has 12 amino acids. Written as DNA, the CDR3 is TGTGCCAGCAACGAAGGGCGATTATCTCTGACTTTC. Translation gives CASNEGRLSLTF. The full variable domain, its missing parts supplied by reference TRBV11-2 and TRBJ2-6, is EAGVAQSPRYKIIEKRQSVAFWCNPISGHATLYWYQQILGQGPKLLIQFQNNGVVDDSQLPKDRFSAERLKGVDSTLKIQPAKLEDSAVYLCASNEGRLSLTFGAGSRLTVL.

J is TRBJ2-7 and V is TRBV5-4; TRBD2 agrees at 13 bases. J was trimmed by 7 bases and V by 5 bases; bases with no gene match: 9. The CDR3 is 15 residues long. Germline V CDR1 and CDR2: SGHNT, YYREEE (reference sequence). CDR3 sequence (DNA): TGTGCCAGCAGTTCTTTTTCGGGACTAGCGGGAGAGCAGTACTTC. It specifies CASSSFSGLAGEQYF.

This clone has just one count. The chain carries TRBV29-1 and TRBJ2-1; 9 bases map to TRBD2. In germline, CDR1 is SQVTM, CDR2 ANQGSEA. This CDR3 is built from 13 residues. The trim removed 4 bases at V and 4 bases at J, leaving 2 bases unmatched. The CDR3, as DNA: TGCAGCGTTGTTAGCGGGAGATACAATGAGCAGTTCTTC. It codes for CSVVSGRYNEQFF.

The genes are TRBV18 and TRBJ1-5, with unresolved D. Germline CDR1 KGHSH, CDR2 LQKENI. Trimming shortened V by 6 bases and J by 1 base, and 4 bases separated the two germline ends. The length of the CDR3 is 12 residues. For the CDR3, the DNA is TGTGCCAGCTCGGGGAGCAATCAGCCCCAGCATTTT. Protein product: CASSGSNQPQHF.

The chain has TRBV15 and TRBJ2-5; a possible D gene is TRBD1 (5 bases). The germline V gene encodes CDR1 LNHNV and CDR2 YYDKDF (reference sequence). V lost 3 bases to trimming and J lost 5 bases, with 19 bases between them. The CDR3 sequence is 16 residues long. Here the CDR3 reads CATSSTRAGKVETQYF. The CDR3 DNA reads as TGTGCCACCAGCAGCACGCGTGCAGGGAAGGTTGAGACCCAGTACTTC.

The chain has TRBV4-2 and TRBJ1-1, with TRBD1 matching over 8 bases. There are 17 residues in the CDR3. Trimming cost V 1 base and J 4 bases; bases outside gene matches: 11. CDR1 and CDR2 (germline): LGHNA, YNFKEQ. In DNA, the CDR3 is TGTGCCAGCAGCCAAGCGGCAGGGGGCCGGGGCGGCACTGAAGCTTTCTTT. This encodes CASSQAAGGRGGTEAFF.

The chain recombines TRBV5-8 with TRBJ1-5, with D maybe TRBD1 (6 bases). The CDR3 is made up of 16 amino acids. Trimming removed 0 bases at V and 6 bases at J, with 16 bases between. Germline CDR1 and CDR2: SGHTS and YDEGEE. CDR3 amino acids: CASSLEGRGGVQPQHF. CDR3 nucleotide sequence: TGTGCCAGCAGCTTGGAGGGTCGAGGGGGAGTTCAGCCCCAGCATTTT.

V is TRBV7-6 and J is TRBJ1-4; tentative D call: TRBD1 (5 bases). CDR1 SGHVS and CDR2 FNYEAQ come from the germline V gene. V was clipped by 1 base and J by 7 bases, with 19 bases between them. The CDR3 is made up of 17 amino acids. The CDR3 sequence is CASSLVSPRARGEKLFF. The DNA of the CDR3 is TGTGCCAGCAGCTTAGTGAGCCCCAGGGCTCGGGGTGAAAAACTGTTTTTT.

The gene calls are TRBV28 and TRBJ2-7, with 7 nucleotides matching TRBD1. Looked up from germline, CDR1 is MDHEN and CDR2 is SYDVKM. With V trimmed by 3 bases and J by 10 bases, 9 bases remained unmatched. The CDR3 extends over 13 amino acids. DNA of the CDR3: TGTGCCAGCAGTTTGTCAGACAGGGCCCACCAGTACTTC. Translating it yields CASSLSDRAHQYF.

The rearrangement links TRBV5-6 to TRBJ1-4, with D hard to call. V lost 4 bases and J 6 bases, leaving 7 bases between the germline ends. Per the germline V gene, CDR1 is SGHDT and CDR2 is YYEEEE. The CDR3 consists of 12 residues. The CDR3 DNA reads as TGTGCCAGCAGCCTGTGGGATGAAAAACTGTTTTTT. It is translated as CASSLWDEKLFF.

The chain joins TRBV29-1 to TRBJ1-1, with 7 bases that match TRBD1. The germline CDR1 and CDR2 sequences are SQVTM and ANQGSEA. V was pared by 3 bases and J by 1 base, with 8 bases of the junction left unmatched. The CDR3 spans 15 residues. The CDR3 DNA is TGCAGCGTTGAGAGGGGCAGGGGGAGGAACACTGAAGCTTTCTTT. Its translation is CSVERGRGRNTEAFF.